The 13 T cell receptor beta chains listed next were all sequenced from one sample in a study of beta chain features in type 1 diabetes. Study-wide results and caveats: Across all four CD4+ subsets, people with type 1 diabetes showed modestly shorter TCRB CDR3s.

Every isolated RNA sample was fully reverse transcribed, so sequencing captured expressed TCRB transcripts. Profiling relied on immunoSEQ multiplex PCR, and the TCRdb table lists in-frame clones only, not all of them. The sample contains 100,000 to 150,000 clones, 17% of which appear only once. The antigens these receptors bind are not known. Source material: central memory CD4+ T cells from blood. The source of these receptors is a man between 18 and 35 years old with type 1 diabetes.

The chain employs TRBV7-8 and TRBJ1-5; 12 bases are shared with TRBD1. The CDR3 is 15 residues long. The germline CDR1 and CDR2 sequences are SGHVS and FQNEAQ. V gave up 5 bases and J gave up 6 bases; unmatched junction bases: 5. CDR3 nucleotides: TGTGCCAGCAGCCCGGGACAGGGGGCGGGTCAGCCCCAGCATTTT. Amino acid sequence: CASSPGQGAGQPQHF.

This clone appeared a few times. This rearrangement joins TRBV29-1 to TRBJ1-4; D remains unclear. The CDR3 extends over 12 amino acids. The V end was cut by 2 bases, the J end by 5 bases, with 6 bases between. Germline assignment: CDR1 SQVTM and CDR2 ANQGSEA. CDR3 in DNA: TGCAGCGTTGAAAGCAACAATGAAAAACTGTTTTTT. This codes for CSVESNNEKLFF.

This chain joins TRBV5-1 and TRBJ2-1, with 9 bases aligning to TRBD2. The CDR3 is made up of 15 amino acids. Germline V gene sequence: CDR1 SGHRS, CDR2 YFSETQ. Germline trimming cut 0 bases from V and 5 bases from J; bases unmatched to any gene: 3. The CDR3 bases are TGCGCCAGCAGCTTGGCACTAGCGGGTCACAATGAGCAGTTCTTC. This encodes CASSLALAGHNEQFF.

This clone was observed a single time. The chain is built from TRBV30 and TRBJ1-1, with D possibly TRBD1 on 5 matching bases. Germline V lookup: CDR1 GTSNPN, CDR2 SVGIG (reference sequence). This CDR3 is 14 amino acids long. Between the trimmed V and J ends, which lost 2 bases and 0 bases, there was a span of 10 bases. CDR3 in amino acids: CAWSRAGMNTEAFF. CDR3 nucleotides: TGTGCCTGGAGTCGCGCAGGGATGAACACTGAAGCTTTCTTT.

The V call is TRBV7-6, the J call TRBJ2-5; TRBD1 is a possible D gene (6 bases). CDR3 length: 15 amino acids. The V end was cut by 5 bases, the J end by 2 bases, with 15 bases between. Germline assignment: CDR1 SGHVS and CDR2 FNYEAQ. The CDR3 coding sequence is TGTGCCAGCAGCCGCCACGATGGGACACAAGAGACCCAGTACTTC. Translating it yields CASSRHDGTQETQYF. Variable domain in full (rest from reference TRBV7-6 and TRBJ2-5): GAGVSQSPRYKVTKRGQDVALRCDPISGHVSLYWYRQALGQGPEFLTYFNYEAQQDKSGLPNDRFSAERPEGSISTLTIQRTEQRDSAMYRCASSRHDGTQETQYFGPGTRLLVL.

This clone came up a few times. The genes are TRBV6-6 and TRBJ2-2; D is unclear. Trimming took 7 bases from V and 1 from J, leaving 4 bases between them. The CDR3 runs 12 residues. Germline V lookup: CDR1 MNHNY, CDR2 SVGAGI (reference sequence). CDR3 amino acids: CASNRNTGELFF. CDR3 nucleotides: TGTGCCAGCAACCGGAACACCGGGGAGCTGTTTTTT.

The gene calls are TRBV11-3 and TRBJ2-3; TRBD2 agrees at 8 bases. CDR1 and CDR2 (germline): SGHNT, YENEEA. This CDR3 region has 16 residues. Trimming cost V 3 bases and J 2 bases; bases outside gene matches: 7. The CDR3 sequence is CASSLGLAGSTDTQYF. In DNA, the CDR3 is TGTGCCAGCAGCTTGGGTTTAGCGGGGTCCACAGATACGCAGTATTTT.

This clone was found a few times. The genes are TRBV5-6 and TRBJ2-3, with 9 bases that match TRBD2. Unmatched junction bases numbered 4, after V lost 3 bases and J lost 5 bases. CDR3 size: 14 residues. Germline V gives CDR1 SGHDT, CDR2 YYEEEE. CDR3 nucleotide sequence: TGTGCCAGCAGCTCGGCGACTAGCGGAGATACGCAGTATTTT. Its protein is CASSSATSGDTQYF.

This clone was picked up a small number of times. V gene TRBV30 combines with J gene TRBJ1-1, with D perhaps matching TRBD1 (5 bases). Per germline, CDR1 GTSNPN and CDR2 SVGIG (reference sequence). This CDR3 is 16 amino acids long. V was shortened by 2 bases and J by 3 bases, with 19 bases between the two germline ends. The CDR3 loop is CAWSLGYGTGHTEAFF. CDR3 nucleotides: TGTGCCTGGAGTTTGGGATACGGGACCGGCCACACTGAAGCTTTCTTT.

This clone has more than one count but fewer than ten. V usage is TRBV5-1 and J usage is TRBJ2-3; 9 bases fit TRBD1. Germline lookup yields CDR1 SGHRS and CDR2 YFSETQ. The CDR3 runs to 13 residues. The V segment lost 6 bases and the J segment 5 bases; nucleotides outside the gene matches: 4. The CDR3 sequence is CASMGQGLDTQYF. In DNA, the CDR3 is TGCGCCAGCATGGGACAGGGATTAGATACGCAGTATTTT.

The chain is built from TRBV29-1 and TRBJ2-3; D is unresolved. V was shortened by 3 bases and J by 5 bases, with 12 bases between the two germline ends. The CDR3 contains 13 residues. CDR1 is SQVTM, CDR2 ANQGSEA, per germline. CDR3 coding DNA: TGCAGCGTTGAGTACAGCGCCCAAGATACGCAGTATTTT. This sequence encodes CSVEYSAQDTQYF.

The chain couples TRBV30 to TRBJ1-1; no clear D gene. V was pared by 4 bases and J by 2 bases, with 8 bases between. The CDR3 has 12 residues. The germline V gene encodes CDR1 GTSNPN and CDR2 SVGIG (reference sequence). For the CDR3, the DNA is TGTGCCTGGAAGGGAGATAACACTGAAGCTTTCTTT. Amino acids: CAWKGDNTEAFF.

This clone was seen a few times. The chain links TRBV5-4 to TRBJ2-1, with 7 positions matching TRBD2. After removal of 3 bases from V and 8 bases from J, the junction contained 8 bases not matched to a gene. The CDR3 loop spans 14 amino acids. Germline V gene sequence: CDR1 SGHNT, CDR2 YYREEE (reference sequence). CDR3 DNA sequence: TGTGCCAGCAGCTCTCTATTCCTAGCGGATGAGCAGTTCTTC. Its translation: CASSSLFLADEQFF.